Below are 28 T cell receptor beta chains sequenced from a single sample in a study of technical replicates of blood from a few donors. Produced via immunoSEQ multiplex PCR; TCRdb's table is partial and in-frame only. This table has about 85,000 clones, roughly 94% appearing once. Input material: T cells isolated from PBMCs. These receptors came from a human donor in good health.

The CDR3 DNA reads as TGCGCCAGCAGTTCACCTCGACTAAACACCGGGGAGCTGTTTTTT. Its protein is CASSSPRLNTGELFF. The chain carries TRBV5-1 and TRBJ2-2; D may be TRBD2 (5 bases). The CDR3 runs to 15 residues. V lost 5 bases and J lost 2, with 13 bases in between. Germline V CDR1 and CDR2: SGHRS, YFSETQ.

This clone appeared a single time. The chain is built from TRBV2 and TRBJ2-7, with 7 bases aligning to TRBD1. This CDR3 contains 12 residues. The J segment lost 3 bases and the V segment lost 10 bases, leaving 6 bases of the junction unmatched. Looked up from germline, CDR1 is SNHLY and CDR2 is FYNNEI. The CDR3 nucleotides are TGTGCCACATCGACAGGGATCTACGAGCAGTACTTC. Protein: CATSTGIYEQYF.

V gene TRBV7-2 combines with J gene TRBJ1-5, with D perhaps matching TRBD1 (6 bases). The length of the CDR3 is 19 residues. The germline V gene has CDR1 SGHTA and CDR2 FQGNSA. The V gene lost 0 bases and the J gene lost 4 bases, with 22 bases spanning the gap. CDR3 loop: CASSLAPGDRSVWNQPQHF. The CDR3 DNA is TGTGCCAGCAGCTTAGCCCCCGGCGACAGGAGTGTTTGGAATCAGCCCCAGCATTTT.

The chain is built from TRBV5-1 and TRBJ1-1; 9 positions agree with TRBD1. CDR3 length equals 14 residues. In germline, CDR1 is SGHRS, CDR2 YFSETQ. V lost 2 bases, J lost 3 bases, and 2 bases stayed unmatched. DNA of the CDR3: TGCGCCAGCAGCTTCGGGACAGGGTACACTGAAGCTTTCTTT. This sequence encodes CASSFGTGYTEAFF.

In its sample, this clone was seen once. The chain employs TRBV28 and TRBJ1-2, with D unclear. This CDR3 contains 12 residues. CDR1 MDHEN and CDR2 SYDVKM come from the germline V gene. Deletions cut 8 bases from V and 7 bases from J, with 14 bases between. DNA for the CDR3: TGTGCCAGCGGAACGGGAGGCGGTGGCTACACCTTC. Translated: CASGTGGGGYTF.

This chain connects TRBV7-9 to TRBJ2-7, with 11 bases lining up with TRBD2. With 5 bases clipped from V and 6 bases from J, the junction kept 12 bases outside the gene matches. This CDR3 region has 16 residues. Germline V gives CDR1 SEHNR, CDR2 FQNEAQ (reference sequence). The CDR3 region is CASSGGGTSGSGEQYF. CDR3 DNA: TGTGCCAGCAGCGGGGGGGGAACTAGCGGGAGTGGCGAGCAGTACTTC.

This clone appeared a single time. The chain combines TRBV10-2 with TRBJ1-5, with a tentative D call TRBD1 (6 bases). Trimming shortened V by 6 bases and J by 5 bases, and 17 bases separated the two germline ends. Per germline, CDR1 WSHSY and CDR2 SAAADI. This CDR3 is 15 amino acids long. The CDR3 reads CASRASTSGDQPQHF. The DNA for the CDR3 is TGCGCCAGCAGAGCTTCTACCTCAGGGGATCAGCCCCAGCATTTT.

V usage is TRBV27 and J usage is TRBJ2-1; weak D call: TRBD2 (5 bases). V lost 4 bases and J 6 bases, leaving 10 bases between the germline ends. Germline values: CDR1 MNHEY, CDR2 SMNVEV (reference sequence). The CDR3 extends over 13 amino acids. CDR3 residues: CASSSGRGNEQFF. The DNA of the CDR3 is TGTGCCAGCAGTTCGGGGAGAGGCAATGAGCAGTTCTTC.

The DNA for the CDR3 is TGTGCCACCCGGGGACTGAACAATGAGCAGTTCTTC. It codes for CATRGLNNEQFF. The chain carries TRBV2 and TRBJ2-1; perhaps TRBD2 as D (6 bases). The germline V and J ends were trimmed by 10 bases and 5 bases, with 12 bases remaining between them. Per germline, CDR1 SNHLY and CDR2 FYNNEI. The CDR3 runs to 12 residues.

This chain joins TRBV7-3 and TRBJ2-7; D is uncertain. The ends were cut back, 1 base at V and 2 bases at J, with 12 bases in the middle. The germline CDR1 and CDR2 sequences are SGHTA and FQGTGA. The CDR3 is 15 amino acids. CDR3 sequence reads: CASSLNRRATYEQYF. The CDR3 DNA sequence: TGTGCCAGCAGCTTAAACCGGAGAGCCACCTACGAGCAGTACTTC.

V and J are TRBV2 and TRBJ2-3; 9 bases align to TRBD2. CDR3 length equals 15 residues. In germline, CDR1 is SNHLY, CDR2 FYNNEI. Germline trimming cut 4 bases from V and 1 base from J; bases unmatched to any gene: 3. CDR3 DNA sequence: TGTGCCAGCAGTGCCCCTAGCGGGGGCACAGATACGCAGTATTTT. Amino acid sequence: CASSAPSGGTDTQYF.

The gene calls are TRBV9 and TRBJ2-2; D ambiguous. Trimming removed 4 bases from V and 2 bases from J, with 15 bases in between. Per the germline V gene, CDR1 is SGDLS and CDR2 is YYNGEE. There are 16 residues in the CDR3. The CDR3 sequence is CASSPRWASNTGELFF. The CDR3 bases are TGTGCCAGCAGCCCCCGTTGGGCATCTAACACCGGGGAGCTGTTTTTT.

V and J are TRBV28 and TRBJ2-3, with D maybe TRBD2 (6 bases). CDR3 length: 15 residues. Per germline, CDR1 MDHEN and CDR2 SYDVKM. V was pared by 6 bases and J by 1 base, with 14 bases between. CDR3 DNA: TGTGCCAGCAGCTTGCGGGGTCTACGCACAGATACGCAGTATTTT. As protein: CASSLRGLRTDTQYF. Full variable domain (outside the CDR3, taken from reference TRBV28 and TRBJ2-3): DVKVTQSSRYLVKRTGEKVFLECVQDMDHENMFWYRQDPGLGLRLIYFSYDVKMKEKGDIPEGYSVSREKKERFSLILESASTNQTSMYLCASSLRGLRTDTQYFGPGTRLTVL.

The chain has TRBV5-3 and TRBJ1-2; the D is unclear. TRBV5-3 is an ORF for which the function is uncertain. The germline V and J ends were trimmed by 1 base and 2 bases, with 12 bases remaining between them. CDR3 length equals 15 residues. CDR3 in amino acids: CARSLSPGPNYGYTF. The CDR3, as DNA: TGTGCCAGAAGCTTGTCGCCCGGTCCAAACTATGGCTACACCTTC.

This clone showed up just once. CDR3 nucleotide sequence: TGCGCCAGCAGCAATATCCCGGGACAGGGGGTGAACACTGAAGCTTTCTTT. Protein product: CASSNIPGQGVNTEAFF. This chain connects TRBV5-1 to TRBJ1-1, with TRBD1 matching 11 bases. Germline V gives CDR1 SGHRS, CDR2 YFSETQ. Germline trimming cut 4 bases from V and 0 bases from J; bases unmatched to any gene: 8. The CDR3 is 17 amino acids.

V is TRBV19 and J is TRBJ2-1; 10 nucleotides line up with TRBD2. The germline CDR1 and CDR2 sequences are LNHDA and SQIVND (reference sequence). This CDR3 is built from 14 residues. Trimming took 3 bases from V and 9 from J; bases not matched to a gene: 5. The CDR3 is CASSMASGGAEQFF. Here the CDR3 DNA reads TGTGCCAGTAGTATGGCTAGCGGGGGTGCTGAGCAGTTCTTC.

The CDR3: CASGILTKANVLTF. DNA of the CDR3: TGTGCTAGTGGGATCCTTACTAAGGCCAACGTCCTGACTTTC. The rearrangement uses TRBV12-5 and TRBJ2-6, with D uncertain. V was cut by 6 bases and J by 6 bases, with 12 bases left in between. CDR3 size: 14 residues. The V gene's germline CDR1 is LGHNT and CDR2 FRNRAP.

This chain uses TRBV28 with TRBJ2-7, with D possibly being TRBD1 (7 bases). The CDR3 length is 13 residues. Per germline, CDR1 MDHEN and CDR2 SYDVKM. Between the trimmed V and J ends, which lost 4 bases and 3 bases, there was a span of 10 bases. Here the CDR3 reads CASSWRGRYEQYF. CDR3 nucleotides: TGTGCCAGCAGTTGGAGGGGGCGCTACGAGCAGTACTTC.

The V gene is TRBV6-5, the J gene TRBJ1-2, with D possibly being TRBD1 (5 bases). The V and J ends lost 2 bases and 4 bases respectively, with 14 bases between them. CDR1 and CDR2 from the germline V gene are MNHEY and SVGAGI. The CDR3 extends over 15 amino acids. CDR3 amino acids: CASSYVRGTLYGYTF. For the CDR3, the DNA is TGTGCCAGCAGTTACGTAAGGGGAACCCTCTATGGCTACACCTTC.

This sequence joins TRBV10-3 and TRBJ2-1; D may be TRBD1 (5 bases). The CDR3 contains 15 residues. Per the germline V gene, CDR1 is ENHRY and CDR2 is SYGVKD. Deletions cut 3 bases from V and 7 bases from J, with 16 bases between. The CDR3 region has the DNA TGTGCCATCAGTGAAATGAACAGAAAGGGGAATGAGCAGTTCTTC. Translating it yields CAISEMNRKGNEQFF.

This sequence joins TRBV25-1 and TRBJ2-2, with TRBD1 matching 8 bases. Trimming at V came to 5 bases and at J to 4 bases, leaving 9 bases not matched to a gene. This CDR3 has 16 amino acids. Germline values: CDR1 MGHDK, CDR2 SYGVNS. CDR3 bases: TGTGCCAGCAGTCCTAGCTACAGGGGGACCACCGGGGAGCTGTTTTTT. Its translation is CASSPSYRGTTGELFF.

CDR3 bases: TGTGCCAGCACCCCAAGAGGGAGGGAGTCCTACGAGCAGTACTTC. It encodes CASTPRGRESYEQYF. The gene calls are TRBV6-1 and TRBJ2-7, with 7 bases fitting TRBD2. Germline values: CDR1 MNHNS, CDR2 SASEGT. V was pared by 7 bases and J by 1 base, with 10 bases of the junction left unmatched. The CDR3 spans 15 residues.

This clone appeared once. The chain couples TRBV28 to TRBJ2-7; 11 positions agree with TRBD2. There are 16 residues in the CDR3. J lost 4 bases, V lost 2 bases, and 7 bases had no gene match. Germline CDR1 is MDHEN and CDR2 is SYDVKM. CDR3 nucleotide sequence: TGTGCCAGCAGTTTACCGGGACTAGCGGAAATATACGAGCAGTACTTC. It codes for CASSLPGLAEIYEQYF.

The chain recombines TRBV13 with TRBJ2-3, with D unclear. The CDR3 sequence is 13 residues long. The germline CDR1 and CDR2 sequences are PRHDT and FYEKMQ (reference sequence). The ends were cut back, 1 base at V and 5 bases at J, with 7 bases in the middle. CDR3 amino acids: CASSLDREDTQYF. The CDR3, as DNA: TGTGCCAGCAGCTTAGATCGCGAAGATACGCAGTATTTT.

This chain links TRBV5-4 with TRBJ1-2; 12 bases are shared with TRBD1. The CDR3 runs to 15 residues. In germline, CDR1 is SGHNT, CDR2 YYREEE (reference sequence). J was trimmed by 7 bases and V by 5 bases; bases with no gene match: 9. The CDR3 region has the DNA TGTGCCAGCAGTATGCCGGGACAGGGGGCTGGTGGCTACACCTTC. Translated: CASSMPGQGAGGYTF.

This clone was counted a few times. The J gene is TRBJ1-5, the V gene TRBV2; tentative D call: TRBD1 (6 bases). The CDR3 length is 14 residues. V lost 1 base and J 4 bases, leaving 8 bases between the germline ends. Germline assignment: CDR1 SNHLY and CDR2 FYNNEI. CDR3 bases: TGTGCCAGCAGTGAAGAAGGGGGAAATCAGCCCCAGCATTTT. It translates to CASSEEGGNQPQHF.

V usage is TRBV7-2 and J usage is TRBJ1-1, with D hard to call. The CDR3 spans 13 residues. Per the germline V gene, CDR1 is SGHTA and CDR2 is FQGNSA. V lost 5 bases, J lost 7 bases, and 14 bases lay in between. Here the CDR3 reads CASSPSRHLEAFF. The CDR3 DNA follows: TGTGCCAGCAGCCCAAGCCGACACCTTGAAGCTTTCTTT. Variable domain in full (rest from reference TRBV7-2 and TRBJ1-1): GAGVSQSPSNKVTEKGKDVELRCDPISGHTALYWYRQSLGQGLEFLIYFQGNSAPDKSGLPSDRFSAERTGGSVSTLTIQRTQQEDSAVYLCASSPSRHLEAFFGQGTRLTVV.

CDR3 amino acids: CASSKARGALYEQYF. The CDR3 DNA is TGTGCCAGCAGCAAAGCGCGGGGGGCTCTGTACGAGCAGTACTTC. The V call is TRBV21-1, the J call TRBJ2-7; the table assigns TRBD2, which was not confirmed against the DNA. TRBV21-1 represents a pseudogene. This CDR3 is built from 15 residues.